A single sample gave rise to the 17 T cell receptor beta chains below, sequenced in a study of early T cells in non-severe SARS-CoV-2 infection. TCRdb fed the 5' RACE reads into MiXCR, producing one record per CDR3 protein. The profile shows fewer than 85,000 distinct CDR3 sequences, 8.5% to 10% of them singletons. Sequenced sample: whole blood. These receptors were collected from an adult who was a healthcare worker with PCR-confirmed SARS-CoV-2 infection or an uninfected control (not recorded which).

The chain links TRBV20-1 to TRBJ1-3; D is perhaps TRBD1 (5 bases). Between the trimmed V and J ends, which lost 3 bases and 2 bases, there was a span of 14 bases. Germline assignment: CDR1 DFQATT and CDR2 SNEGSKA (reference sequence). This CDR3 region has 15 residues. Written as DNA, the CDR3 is TGCAGTGCTAGCTTACCGTCGGGGGCTGGAAACACCATATATTTT. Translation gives CSASLPSGAGNTIYF.

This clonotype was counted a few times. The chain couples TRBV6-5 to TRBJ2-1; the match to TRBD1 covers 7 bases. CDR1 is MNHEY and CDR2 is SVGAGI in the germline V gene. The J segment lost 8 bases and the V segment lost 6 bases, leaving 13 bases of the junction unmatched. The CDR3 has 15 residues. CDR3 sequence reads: CASSRGQRLWDEQFF. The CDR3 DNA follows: TGTGCCAGCAGCCGGGGACAGCGCCTTTGGGATGAGCAGTTCTTC.

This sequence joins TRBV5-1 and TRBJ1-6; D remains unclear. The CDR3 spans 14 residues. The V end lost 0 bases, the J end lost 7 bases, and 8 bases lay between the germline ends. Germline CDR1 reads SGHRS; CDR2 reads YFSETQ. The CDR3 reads CASSLALTNSPLHF. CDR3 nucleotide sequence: TGCGCCAGCAGCTTGGCCCTGACGAATTCACCCCTCCACTTT.

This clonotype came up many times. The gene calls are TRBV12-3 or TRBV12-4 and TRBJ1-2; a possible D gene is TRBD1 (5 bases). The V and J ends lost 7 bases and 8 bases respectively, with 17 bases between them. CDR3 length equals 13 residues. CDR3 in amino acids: CASTTRQHLGYTF. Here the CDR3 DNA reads TGTGCCAGCACCACGAGACAGCATTTAGGCTACACCTTC.

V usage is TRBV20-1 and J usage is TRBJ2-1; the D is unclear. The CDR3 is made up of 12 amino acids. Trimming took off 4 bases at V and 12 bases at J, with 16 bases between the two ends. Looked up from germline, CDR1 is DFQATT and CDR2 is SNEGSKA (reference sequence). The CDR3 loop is CSATPDAYGQFF. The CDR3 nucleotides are TGCAGTGCTACCCCGGACGCCTATGGGCAGTTCTTC.

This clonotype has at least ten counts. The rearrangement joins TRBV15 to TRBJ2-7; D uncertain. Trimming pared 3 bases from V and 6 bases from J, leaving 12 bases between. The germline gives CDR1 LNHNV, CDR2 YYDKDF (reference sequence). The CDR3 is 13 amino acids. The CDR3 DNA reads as TGTGCCACCAGCAGGGTAGTTGGCGGCGAGCAGTACTTC. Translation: CATSRVVGGEQYF.

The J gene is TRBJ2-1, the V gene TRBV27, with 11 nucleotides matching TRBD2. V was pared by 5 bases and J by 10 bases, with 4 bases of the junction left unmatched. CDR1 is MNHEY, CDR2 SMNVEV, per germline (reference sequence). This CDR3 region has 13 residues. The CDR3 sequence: CASSHRTSGEQFF. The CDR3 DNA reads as TGTGCCAGCAGTCATAGGACTAGCGGGGAGCAGTTCTTC.

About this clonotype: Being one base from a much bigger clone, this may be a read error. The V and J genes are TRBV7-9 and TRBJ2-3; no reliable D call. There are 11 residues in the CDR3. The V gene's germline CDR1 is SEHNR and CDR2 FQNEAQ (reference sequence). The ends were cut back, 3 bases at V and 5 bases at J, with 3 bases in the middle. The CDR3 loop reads CASSFKDTQYF. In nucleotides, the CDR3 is TGTGCCAGCAGCTTCAAAGATACGCAGTATTTT.

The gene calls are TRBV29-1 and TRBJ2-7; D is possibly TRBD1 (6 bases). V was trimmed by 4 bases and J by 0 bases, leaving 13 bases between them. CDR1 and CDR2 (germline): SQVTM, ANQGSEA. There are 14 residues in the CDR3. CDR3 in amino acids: CSVAHGQLSYEQYF. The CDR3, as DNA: TGCAGCGTTGCCCACGGACAGCTCTCCTACGAGCAGTACTTC.

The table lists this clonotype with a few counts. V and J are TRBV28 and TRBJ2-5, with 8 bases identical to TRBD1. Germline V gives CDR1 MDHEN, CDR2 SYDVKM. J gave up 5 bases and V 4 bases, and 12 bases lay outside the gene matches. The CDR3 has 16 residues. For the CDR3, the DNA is TGTGCCAGCAGTTCGCCGACCCAGGGGGCCCGTGAGACCCAGTACTTC. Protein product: CASSSPTQGARETQYF.

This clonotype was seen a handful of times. The DNA of the CDR3 is TGTGCCAGCAGTTCAGGGAGTTTGGGTAACACTGAAGCTTTCTTT. Protein sequence: CASSSGSLGNTEAFF. The chain combines TRBV28 with TRBJ1-1; maybe TRBD1 (5 bases). V was pared by 4 bases and J by 2 bases, with 14 bases between. The CDR3 extends over 15 amino acids. The germline gives CDR1 MDHEN, CDR2 SYDVKM.

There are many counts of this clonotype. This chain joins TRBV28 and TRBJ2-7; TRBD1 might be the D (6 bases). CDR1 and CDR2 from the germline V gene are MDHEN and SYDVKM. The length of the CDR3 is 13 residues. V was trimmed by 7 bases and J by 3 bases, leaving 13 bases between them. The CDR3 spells CASIDRTDYEQYF. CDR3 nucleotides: TGTGCCAGCATAGATCGGACAGACTACGAGCAGTACTTC.

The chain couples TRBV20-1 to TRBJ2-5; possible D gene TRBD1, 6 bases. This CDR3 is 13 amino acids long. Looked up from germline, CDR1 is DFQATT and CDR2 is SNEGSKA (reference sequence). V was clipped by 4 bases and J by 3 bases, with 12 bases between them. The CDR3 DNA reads TGCAGTGCTATTTACAGGGAGAAAGAGACCCAGTACTTC. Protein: CSAIYREKETQYF.

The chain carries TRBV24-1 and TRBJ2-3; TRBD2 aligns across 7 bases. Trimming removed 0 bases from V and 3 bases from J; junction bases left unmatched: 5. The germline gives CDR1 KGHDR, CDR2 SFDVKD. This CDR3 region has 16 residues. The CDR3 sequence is CATSDLRASGTDTQYF. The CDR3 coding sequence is TGTGCCACCAGTGATTTGCGGGCTAGCGGAACAGATACGCAGTATTTT.

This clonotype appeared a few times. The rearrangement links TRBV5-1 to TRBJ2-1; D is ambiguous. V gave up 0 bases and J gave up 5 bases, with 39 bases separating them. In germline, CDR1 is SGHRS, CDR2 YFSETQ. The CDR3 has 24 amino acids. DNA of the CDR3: TGCGCCAGCAGCTTGGGAGTAGGAGCATTGGGATTTTGGGGTTCGATTGGGTTTGACAATGAGCAGTTCTTC. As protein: CASSLGVGALGFWGSIGFDNEQFF.

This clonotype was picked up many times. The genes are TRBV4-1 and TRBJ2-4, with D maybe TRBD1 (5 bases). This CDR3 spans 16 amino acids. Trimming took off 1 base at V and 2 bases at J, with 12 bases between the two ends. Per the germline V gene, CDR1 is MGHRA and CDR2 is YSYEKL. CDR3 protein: CASSQVQGVTKNIQYF. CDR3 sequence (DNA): TGCGCCAGCAGCCAAGTGCAGGGCGTGACCAAAAACATTCAGTACTTC.

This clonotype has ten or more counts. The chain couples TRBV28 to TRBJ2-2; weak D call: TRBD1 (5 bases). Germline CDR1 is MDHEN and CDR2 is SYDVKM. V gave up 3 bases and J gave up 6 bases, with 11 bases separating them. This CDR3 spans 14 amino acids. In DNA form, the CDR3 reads TGTGCCAGCAGTTTTCAGGGCGGCGCCGGGGAGCTGTTTTTT. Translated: CASSFQGGAGELFF.